Below, 27 T cell receptor beta chains from the same sample are listed, as sequenced in a study of beta chain features in type 1 diabetes. The authors reverse transcribed all of the isolated RNA, so sequencing captured expressed TCRB transcripts. TCRdb's table, derived via immunoSEQ multiplex PCR, lists solely in-frame clones and lacks some. The table shows 400,000 to 550,000 clones, with over 10% occurring only once. What was sequenced was naive CD4+ T cells from blood. The receptors stem from a woman aged 18 to 35 in good health.

V and J are TRBV7-2 and TRBJ2-4; D may be TRBD1 (7 bases). From germline, CDR1 is SGHTA and CDR2 FQGNSA. V was shortened by 6 bases and J by 6 bases, with 12 bases between the two germline ends. The CDR3 is made up of 13 amino acids. The CDR3 region is CASSAQGGNIQYF. In DNA form, the CDR3 reads TGTGCCAGCAGTGCCCAGGGGGGAAACATTCAGTACTTC.

This clone has just one count. The same CDR3 can be traced to other DNA sequences in this sample. This chain uses TRBV27 with TRBJ2-5, with D possibly being TRBD1 or TRBD2 (5 bases each). The germline V gene encodes CDR1 MNHEY and CDR2 SMNVEV (reference sequence). The CDR3 loop spans 13 amino acids. Trimming pared 6 bases from V and 4 bases from J, leaving 12 bases between. The CDR3 loop is CASSRRGAETQYF. The DNA for the CDR3 is TGTGCCAGCAGCCGTCGGGGCGCAGAGACCCAGTACTTC.

The rearrangement uses TRBV5-1 and TRBJ2-5; D is possibly TRBD1 (6 bases). V was trimmed by 5 bases and J by 3 bases, leaving 11 bases between them. This CDR3 comprises 13 residues. Germline CDR1 is SGHRS and CDR2 is YFSETQ. In nucleotides, the CDR3 is TGCGCCAGCAGGAGGGGGTTTAAAGAGACCCAGTACTTC. Amino acids: CASRRGFKETQYF.

The table lists this clone with a few counts. The V call is TRBV7-9, the J call TRBJ1-6; 9 bases align to TRBD1. Germline V gives CDR1 SEHNR, CDR2 FQNEAQ (reference sequence). The length of the CDR3 is 15 residues. V shed 1 base, J shed 8 bases, and the junction held 3 bases outside the gene matches. CDR3 amino acids: CASSLGTGVYSPLHF. For the CDR3, the DNA is TGTGCCAGCAGCTTAGGGACAGGGGTTTATTCACCCCTCCACTTT.

The V gene is TRBV4-2, the J gene TRBJ2-7, with D possibly being TRBD2 (5 bases). Germline CDR1 LGHNA, CDR2 YNFKEQ. Trimming removed 0 bases from V and 7 bases from J, with 19 bases in between. The CDR3 is 16 amino acids. Written as DNA, the CDR3 is TGTGCCAGCAGCCAAGAGTGGAGGCAGGCCCTCTTTGAGCAGTACTTC. Protein sequence: CASSQEWRQALFEQYF.

The table lists this clone with a few counts. The V and J genes are TRBV7-8 and TRBJ1-1; D is uncertain. Trimming left V 8 bases short and J 3 bases short, with 13 bases between. CDR1 is SGHVS and CDR2 is FQNEAQ in the germline V gene. The CDR3 consists of 13 residues. The CDR3 DNA reads TGTGCCAGCCGGCGACACCGGGACACTGAAGCTTTCTTT. Protein: CASRRHRDTEAFF.

This clone appeared many times. The V gene is TRBV7-2, the J gene TRBJ2-3; D unclear. Trimming removed 6 bases from V and 6 bases from J, with 16 bases in between. The CDR3 loop spans 14 amino acids. Germline values: CDR1 SGHTA, CDR2 FQGNSA. CDR3 residues: CASSPRLAQDTQYF. The CDR3 nucleotides are TGTGCCAGCAGTCCGAGACTGGCCCAGGATACGCAGTATTTT. Variable domain in full (rest from reference TRBV7-2 and TRBJ2-3): GAGVSQSPSNKVTEKGKDVELRCDPISGHTALYWYRQSLGQGLEFLIYFQGNSAPDKSGLPSDRFSAERTGGSVSTLTIQRTQQEDSAVYLCASSPRLAQDTQYFGPGTRLTVL.

CDR3 amino acids: CASSTRGSNTEAFF. CDR3 in DNA: TGTGCCAGCAGCACCCGGGGCTCGAACACTGAAGCTTTCTTT. The chain combines TRBV9 with TRBJ1-1, with a tentative D call TRBD1 (5 bases). V was trimmed by 4 bases and J by 1 base, leaving 11 bases between them. The CDR3 is 14 amino acids. Germline V gene data show CDR1 as SGDLS and CDR2 as YYNGEE.

This clone has just a few counts. The genes are TRBV5-6 and TRBJ1-2; 7 bases are a match to TRBD1. V lost 4 bases, J lost 4 bases, and 10 bases stayed unmatched. The CDR3 runs to 15 residues. CDR1 is SGHDT, CDR2 YYEEEE, per germline. This chain's CDR3 is CASSPGGLFGYGYTF. DNA of the CDR3: TGTGCCAGCAGCCCAGGGGGGCTCTTCGGCTATGGCTACACCTTC. The full variable domain, completed using reference TRBV5-6 and TRBJ1-2, is DAGVTQSPTHLIKTRGQQVTLRCSPKSGHDTVSWYQQALGQGPQFIFQYYEEEERQRGNFPDRFSGHQFPNYSSELNVNALLLGDSALYLCASSPGGLFGYGYTFGSGTRLTVV.

The chain links TRBV30 to TRBJ2-1; D is undetermined. This CDR3 region has 15 residues. V was pared by 1 base and J by 0 bases, with 10 bases between. The germline CDR1 and CDR2 sequences are GTSNPN and SVGIG (reference sequence). The DNA for the CDR3 is TGTGCCTGGAGTGGCGGCGGCAGCTCCTACAATGAGCAGTTCTTC. Translation: CAWSGGGSSYNEQFF.

The V gene is TRBV6-5, the J gene TRBJ2-2; unclear D gene. The CDR3 has 14 residues. The V and J ends lost 6 bases and 2 bases respectively, with 10 bases between them. Germline lookup yields CDR1 MNHEY and CDR2 SVGAGI. In nucleotides, the CDR3 is TGTGCCAGCAGCGGCTCCGCTAACACCGGGGAGCTGTTTTTT. This gives the protein CASSGSANTGELFF.

The rearrangement joins TRBV7-9 to TRBJ1-2; D perhaps matches TRBD1 (5 bases). V was pared by 2 bases and J by 6 bases, with 10 bases between. The CDR3 spans 13 residues. Germline V gives CDR1 SEHNR, CDR2 FQNEAQ (reference sequence). The CDR3 loop is CASSLLGDDGYTF. CDR3 bases: TGTGCCAGCAGCTTATTGGGGGATGATGGCTACACCTTC.

As concerns this clone: A read error is possible here, since a much larger clone lies one base away. The sample contains more than one DNA sequence encoding this CDR3. The rearrangement joins TRBV11-2 to TRBJ2-5; D unclear. The CDR3 is 11 amino acids. The ends were cut back, 5 bases at V and 1 base at J, with 2 bases in the middle. The germline V gene has CDR1 SGHAT and CDR2 FQNNGV. CDR3 sequence reads: CASSVQETQYF. For the CDR3, the DNA is TGTGCCAGCAGCGTCCAAGAGACCCAGTACTTC.

This clone has a handful of counts. V usage is TRBV29-1 and J usage is TRBJ1-1; tentatively, D is TRBD1 (6 bases). The CDR3 loop spans 13 amino acids. V was shortened by 7 bases and J by 0 bases, with 12 bases between the two germline ends. CDR1 and CDR2 (germline): SQVTM, ANQGSEA. CDR3 coding DNA: TGCAGCGCCGGACAGATGCTGAACACTGAAGCTTTCTTT. This translates into CSAGQMLNTEAFF. Based on the CDR3 plus reference TRBV29-1 and TRBJ1-1, the full variable domain is SAVISQKPSRDICQRGTSLTIQCQVDSQVTMMFWYRQQPGQSLTLIATANQGSEATYESGFVIDKFPISRPNLTFSTLTVSNMSPEDSSIYLCSAGQMLNTEAFFGQGTRLTVV.

The sample holds a few counts of this clone. The V and J genes are TRBV11-3 and TRBJ2-5; the match to TRBD1 covers 8 bases. Germline values: CDR1 SGHNT, CDR2 YENEEA. The CDR3 has 18 residues. J gave up 2 bases and V 1 base, and 12 bases lay outside the gene matches. CDR3 loop: CASSLGGWGQAMQETQYF. The CDR3 coding sequence is TGTGCCAGCAGCTTAGGCGGGTGGGGACAGGCGATGCAAGAGACCCAGTACTTC.

This clone has just a few counts. V usage is TRBV30 and J usage is TRBJ2-3, with D maybe TRBD1 (5 bases). Germline-derived CDR1 and CDR2 are GTSNPN and SVGIG (reference sequence). Trimming took 8 bases from V and 2 from J, leaving 8 bases between them. The CDR3 has 11 amino acids. CDR3 nucleotides: TGTGCCCGCAGGGTCACAGATACGCAGTATTTT. This codes for CARRVTDTQYF.

This sequence joins TRBV2 and TRBJ2-5; D may be TRBD2 (5 bases). This CDR3 spans 14 amino acids. V was cut by 8 bases and J by 3 bases, with 16 bases left in between. Germline V lookup: CDR1 SNHLY, CDR2 FYNNEI. DNA for the CDR3: TGTGCCAGCCTCCTCCATAGCGAGGAAGAGACCCAGTACTTC. Encoded protein: CASLLHSEEETQYF.

This clone was seen a handful of times. This sequence joins TRBV15 and TRBJ1-5; D uncertain. V lost 3 bases to trimming and J lost 4 bases, with 16 bases between them. Germline assignment: CDR1 LNHNV and CDR2 YYDKDF (reference sequence). The CDR3 is made up of 16 amino acids. The DNA of the CDR3 is TGTGCCACCAGCAGTAAAGCATGGAGAGAGAATCAGCCCCAGCATTTT. Translation gives CATSSKAWRENQPQHF.

This clone appeared a few times. The V gene is TRBV25-1, the J gene TRBJ2-1; TRBD1 matches 10 bases. CDR1 is MGHDK and CDR2 is SYGVNS in the germline V gene. This CDR3 has 12 residues. The V gene end was trimmed by 6 bases and the J gene end by 10 bases; junction bases not matched to a gene: 3. The CDR3 DNA follows: TGTGCCAGCAGGGGACAGGGGATCGAGCAGTTCTTC. This translates into CASRGQGIEQFF.

This clone appeared a few times. CDR3 coding DNA: TGCGCCAGCAGCTTAGCTAGCGGGAGGGGACATGAGCAGTTCTTC. This gives the protein CASSLASGRGHEQFF. The V and J genes are TRBV5-1 and TRBJ2-1; 12 bases are shared with TRBD2. Losses at the gene ends were 2 bases for V and 8 bases for J; bases not matched to a gene: 5. In germline, CDR1 is SGHRS, CDR2 YFSETQ. CDR3 length equals 15 residues.

The rearrangement uses TRBV18 and TRBJ2-1, with D possibly matching TRBD1 (5 bases). Germline CDR1 reads KGHSH; CDR2 reads LQKENI. V lost 2 bases and J 13 bases, leaving 12 bases between the germline ends. There are 12 residues in the CDR3. The CDR3 DNA follows: TGTGCCAGCTCACCAGGCTCGGACACCCAGTTCTTC. This sequence encodes CASSPGSDTQFF.

This clone appeared a few times. V usage is TRBV4-1 and J usage is TRBJ2-1; no clear D gene. Germline V lookup: CDR1 MGHRA, CDR2 YSYEKL. The CDR3 is 13 amino acids. Deletions cut 1 base from V and 5 bases from J, with 6 bases between. The CDR3 is CASSQVNDNEQFF. The CDR3 bases are TGCGCCAGCAGCCAAGTGAACGACAATGAGCAGTTCTTC.

The J gene is TRBJ2-3, the V gene TRBV13; 7 nucleotides agree with TRBD2. Germline lookup yields CDR1 PRHDT and CDR2 FYEKMQ (reference sequence). The CDR3 length is 15 residues. V dropped 1 base and J dropped 0; count of bases not matched to a gene: 1. The CDR3 nucleotides are TGTGCCAGCAGCTTAGTAGCGGGTAGCACAGATACGCAGTATTTT. Translation: CASSLVAGSTDTQYF.

The chain combines TRBV9 with TRBJ2-1, with unresolved D. This CDR3 has 13 amino acids. V dropped 4 bases and J dropped 7 bases, with 12 bases sitting between them. CDR1 is SGDLS and CDR2 is YYNGEE in the germline V gene. The CDR3 here is CASSPRNGNEQFF. In DNA form, the CDR3 reads TGTGCCAGCAGCCCGAGAAACGGAAATGAGCAGTTCTTC.

In its sample, this clone was seen a few times. The chain has TRBV7-9 and TRBJ1-4; perhaps TRBD1 as D (6 bases). Trimming pared 5 bases from V and 4 bases from J, leaving 11 bases between. This CDR3 contains 14 residues. Per germline, CDR1 SEHNR and CDR2 FQNEAQ (reference sequence). As DNA, the CDR3 is TGTGCCAGCAGCCAAGGGACAAATAATGAAAAACTGTTTTTT. Translating gives CASSQGTNNEKLFF.

The chain carries TRBV29-1 and TRBJ2-7; D possibly corresponds to TRBD1 (7 bases). Germline V gene data show CDR1 as SQVTM and CDR2 as ANQGSEA. Trimming took 3 bases from V and 4 from J, leaving 13 bases between them. CDR3 length: 13 residues. CDR3 residues: CSVEEGAHYEQYF. CDR3 DNA sequence: TGCAGCGTTGAGGAGGGGGCCCATTACGAGCAGTACTTC.

The sample holds a few counts of this clone. The CDR3 nucleotides read TGTGCCAGCAGCGCGGACGTGGCAACTAATGAAAAACTGTTTTTT. Translation: CASSADVATNEKLFF. The chain has TRBV9 and TRBJ1-4; D is uncertain. Germline values: CDR1 SGDLS, CDR2 YYNGEE. This CDR3 has 15 amino acids. Trimming shortened V by 3 bases and J by 0 bases, and 9 bases separated the two germline ends.